The rows below give T cell receptor beta chains drawn from one sample of a study of cytotoxic CD8 clonotypes in ibrutinib-treated CLL. TCRdb keeps only in-frame clones here, not all; method: immunoSEQ multiplex PCR. Among some 200,000 clones, approximately 79% were seen once, and the ten largest hold about 10%. The source was PBMCs, collected after 12 months of ibrutinib treatment. The source of these receptors is a human donor with chronic lymphocytic leukemia. Both conserved end residues are part of each CDR3. D genes are given only for firm matches. Clone sizes are given selectively: once, few, many, or a class where the clone is expanded.

D gene	clone size	V gene	J gene	CDR3 DNA	CDR3 protein
NA	few	TRBV19	TRBJ1-5	TGTGCCAGTAGCGACGGGGGGCCCCAGCATTTT	CASSDGGPQHF
NA	NA	TRBV7-3	TRBJ1-4	TGTGCCAGCAGCTCTAACTTTAATGAAAAACTGTTTTTT	CASSSNFNEKLFF
NA	NA	TRBV11-2	TRBJ1-2	TGTGCCAGCAGCTTAGTTGGAGGGGACCCCTATGGCTACACCTTC	CASSLVGGDPYGYTF
NA	few	TRBV7-7	TRBJ1-3	TGTGCTAGCAGCCGTGACAGGAGCTCTGGAAACACCATATATTTT	CASSRDRSSGNTIYF
TRBD1	NA	TRBV7-8	TRBJ1-3	TGTGCCAGCAGCAAGCCCCGGACAGGGGGAAACACCATATATTTT	CASSKPRTGGNTIYF
NA	once	TRBV7-2	TRBJ1-1	TGTGCCAGCAGCTTAGCCTGGGGAACTGAAGCTTTCTTT	CASSLAWGTEAFF
NA	many	TRBV5-1	TRBJ2-2	TGCGCCAGCAGCTTGGCCGACTTTAGCGCGACCGGGGAGCTGTTTTTT	CASSLADFSATGELFF
NA	NA	TRBV9	TRBJ1-4	TGTGCCAGCAGCGTAGGGGGATTAGGCGAAAAACTGTTTTTT	CASSVGGLGEKLFF
NA	NA	TRBV4-1	TRBJ2-7	TGCGCCAGCAGCCAAGATCTGCGTTACGAGCAGTACTTC	CASSQDLRYEQYF
TRBD2	NA	TRBV19	TRBJ2-7	TGTGCCAGTAGTGTTTGGGCGGGAGCGCGCTACGAGCAGTACTTC	CASSVWAGARYEQYF
NA	NA	TRBV27	TRBJ1-2	TGTGCCAGCAGTTTCCCCGGGTTTTATGGCTACACCTTC	CASSFPGFYGYTF
TRBD1	NA	TRBV7-8	TRBJ2-1	TGTGCCAGCAGCCCGGCGACAGGGTCAAGTTCTGAGCAGTTCTTC	CASSPATGSSSEQFF
NA	NA	TRBV7-3	TRBJ2-5	TGTGCCAGCAGCCCGGAGAGACAAGAGACCCAGTACTTC	CASSPERQETQYF
NA	NA	TRBV19	TRBJ1-2	TGTGCCAGTAGCCCGACGGGGGTCAGGGGCTACACCTTC	CASSPTGVRGYTF
NA	NA	TRBV7-9	TRBJ1-1	TGTGCCAGCAGCCCGACTGTAGGGGCTTTCTTT	CASSPTVGAFF
NA	NA	TRBV7-2	TRBJ2-1	TGTGCCAGCAGCTCCGGATCCAATGAGCAGTTCTTC	CASSSGSNEQFF
TRBD1	few	TRBV10-3	TRBJ2-7	TGTGCCATCAGGAGGGGGACAGGGGACGCCTACGAGCAGTACTTC	CAIRRGTGDAYEQYF
TRBD2	NA	TRBV9	TRBJ2-3	TGTGCCAGCAGCGGAACTAGCGGGGGGGCCTCAGATACGCAGTATTTT	CASSGTSGGASDTQYF